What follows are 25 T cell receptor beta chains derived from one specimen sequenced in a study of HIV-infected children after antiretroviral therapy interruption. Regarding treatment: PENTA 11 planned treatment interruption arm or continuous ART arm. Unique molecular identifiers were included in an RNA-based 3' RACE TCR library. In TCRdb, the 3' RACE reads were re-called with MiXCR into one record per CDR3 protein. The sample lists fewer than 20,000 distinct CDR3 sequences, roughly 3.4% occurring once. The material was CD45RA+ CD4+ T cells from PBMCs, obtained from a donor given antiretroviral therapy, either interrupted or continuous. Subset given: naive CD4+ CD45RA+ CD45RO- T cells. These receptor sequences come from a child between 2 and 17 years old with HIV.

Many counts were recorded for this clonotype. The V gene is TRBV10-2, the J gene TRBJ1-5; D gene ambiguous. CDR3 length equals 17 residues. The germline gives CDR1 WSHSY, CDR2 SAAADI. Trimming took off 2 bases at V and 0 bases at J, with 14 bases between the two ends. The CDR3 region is CASSEPPPGNSNQPQHF. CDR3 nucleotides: TGCGCCAGCAGTGAGCCGCCTCCCGGGAATAGCAATCAGCCCCAGCATTTT.

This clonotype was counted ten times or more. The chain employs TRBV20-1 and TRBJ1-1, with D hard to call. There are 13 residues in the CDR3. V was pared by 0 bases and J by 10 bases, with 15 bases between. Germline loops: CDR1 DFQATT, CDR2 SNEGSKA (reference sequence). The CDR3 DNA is TGCAGTGCTAGAGAATCTCTCGAACTGGGAGCTTTCTTT. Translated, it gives CSARESLELGAFF.

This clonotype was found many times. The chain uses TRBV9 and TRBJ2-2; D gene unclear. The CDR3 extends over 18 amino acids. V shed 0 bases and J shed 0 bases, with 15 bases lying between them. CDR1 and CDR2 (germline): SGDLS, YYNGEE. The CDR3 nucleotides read TGTGCCAGCAGCGTAGCGGGCAGAAACCGACCGAACACCGGGGAGCTGTTTTTT. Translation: CASSVAGRNRPNTGELFF.

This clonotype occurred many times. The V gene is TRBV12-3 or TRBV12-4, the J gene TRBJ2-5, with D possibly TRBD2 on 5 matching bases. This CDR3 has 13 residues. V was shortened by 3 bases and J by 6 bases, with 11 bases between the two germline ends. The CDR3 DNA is TGTGCCAGCAGTTTTAAGCGGTCGCAGACCCAGTACTTC. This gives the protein CASSFKRSQTQYF.

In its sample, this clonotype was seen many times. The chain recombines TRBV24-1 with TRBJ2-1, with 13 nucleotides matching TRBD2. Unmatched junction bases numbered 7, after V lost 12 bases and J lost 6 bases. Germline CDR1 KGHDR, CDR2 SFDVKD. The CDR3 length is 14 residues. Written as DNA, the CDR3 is TGTGCCGCCGGGACTAGCGGGATCGGCAATGAGCAGTTCTTC. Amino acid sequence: CAAGTSGIGNEQFF.

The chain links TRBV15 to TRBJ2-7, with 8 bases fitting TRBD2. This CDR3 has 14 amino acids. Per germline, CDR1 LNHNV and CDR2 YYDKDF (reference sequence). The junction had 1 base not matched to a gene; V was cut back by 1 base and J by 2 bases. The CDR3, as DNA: TGTGCCACCAGCAGAGCGGGGGGGCCCTACGAGCAGTACTTC. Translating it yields CATSRAGGPYEQYF.

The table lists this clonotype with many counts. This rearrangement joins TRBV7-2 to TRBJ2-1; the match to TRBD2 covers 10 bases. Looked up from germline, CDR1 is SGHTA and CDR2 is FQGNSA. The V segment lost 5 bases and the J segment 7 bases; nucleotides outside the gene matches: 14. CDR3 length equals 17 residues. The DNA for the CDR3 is TGTGCCAGCAGCCCCTCCTGGGGTAGCGGGGGGCGGAATGAGCAGTTCTTC. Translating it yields CASSPSWGSGGRNEQFF. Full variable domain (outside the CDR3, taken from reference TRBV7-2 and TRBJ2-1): GAGVSQSPSNKVTEKGKDVELRCDPISGHTALYWYRQSLGQGLEFLIYFQGNSAPDKSGLPSDRFSAERTGGSVSTLTIQRTQQEDSAVYLCASSPSWGSGGRNEQFFGPGTRLTVL.

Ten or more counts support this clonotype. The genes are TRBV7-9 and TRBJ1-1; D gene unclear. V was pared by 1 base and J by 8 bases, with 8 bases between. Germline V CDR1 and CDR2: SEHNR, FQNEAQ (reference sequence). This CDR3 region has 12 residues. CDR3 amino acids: CASSLVSFEAFF. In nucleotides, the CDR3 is TGTGCCAGCAGCTTAGTGAGTTTCGAAGCTTTCTTT.

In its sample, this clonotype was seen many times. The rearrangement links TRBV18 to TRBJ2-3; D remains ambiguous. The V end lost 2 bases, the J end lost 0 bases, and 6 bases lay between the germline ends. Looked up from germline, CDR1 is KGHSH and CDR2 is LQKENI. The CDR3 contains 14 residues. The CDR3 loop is CASSPNYSTDTQYF. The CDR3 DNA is TGTGCCAGCTCACCAAACTATAGCACAGATACGCAGTATTTT.

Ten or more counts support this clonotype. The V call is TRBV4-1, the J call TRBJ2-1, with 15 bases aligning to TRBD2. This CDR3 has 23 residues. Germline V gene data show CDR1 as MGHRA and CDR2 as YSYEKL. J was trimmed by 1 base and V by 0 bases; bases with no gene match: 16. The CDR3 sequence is CASSQEREGLAGGFGWSYNEQFF. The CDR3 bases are TGCGCCAGCAGCCAAGAAAGGGAGGGACTAGCGGGGGGATTTGGGTGGTCCTACAATGAGCAGTTCTTC.

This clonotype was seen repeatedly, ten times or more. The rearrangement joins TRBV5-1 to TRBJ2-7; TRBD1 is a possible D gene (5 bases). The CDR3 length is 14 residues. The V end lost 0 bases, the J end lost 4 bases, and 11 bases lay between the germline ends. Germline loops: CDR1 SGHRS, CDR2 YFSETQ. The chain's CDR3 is CASSLGQGSYEQYF. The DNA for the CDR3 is TGCGCCAGCAGCTTGGGCCAGGGTTCGTACGAGCAGTACTTC.

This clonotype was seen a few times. In DNA form, the CDR3 reads TGTGCCAGCAGCTTAGTCCCAGCGGGGGTCACAGATACGCAGTATTTT. This sequence encodes CASSLVPAGVTDTQYF. The chain joins TRBV11-3 to TRBJ2-3; TRBD2 matches at 8 bases. CDR1 and CDR2 (germline): SGHNT, YENEEA. J gave up 2 bases and V 1 base, and 5 bases lay outside the gene matches. The CDR3 runs 16 residues.

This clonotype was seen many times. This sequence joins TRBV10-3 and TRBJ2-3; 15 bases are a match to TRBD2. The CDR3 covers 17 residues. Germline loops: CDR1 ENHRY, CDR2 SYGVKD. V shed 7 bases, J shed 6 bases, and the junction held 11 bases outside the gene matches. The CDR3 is CAITPGLAGGLGDTQYF. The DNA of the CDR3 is TGTGCCATCACCCCGGGACTAGCGGGGGGCCTGGGGGATACGCAGTATTTT.

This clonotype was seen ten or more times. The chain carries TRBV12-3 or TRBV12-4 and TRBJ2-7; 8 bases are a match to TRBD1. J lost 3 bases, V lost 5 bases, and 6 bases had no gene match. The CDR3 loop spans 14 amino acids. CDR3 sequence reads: CASSGGTGHYEQYF. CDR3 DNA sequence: TGTGCCAGCAGTGGGGGGACAGGCCACTACGAGCAGTACTTC.

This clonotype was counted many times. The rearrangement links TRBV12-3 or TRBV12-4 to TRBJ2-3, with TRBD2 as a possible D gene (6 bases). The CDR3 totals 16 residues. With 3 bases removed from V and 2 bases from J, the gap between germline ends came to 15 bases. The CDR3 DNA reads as TGTGCCAGCAGTTTGCAGCGGGCCCCCTCCACAGATACGCAGTATTTT. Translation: CASSLQRAPSTDTQYF.

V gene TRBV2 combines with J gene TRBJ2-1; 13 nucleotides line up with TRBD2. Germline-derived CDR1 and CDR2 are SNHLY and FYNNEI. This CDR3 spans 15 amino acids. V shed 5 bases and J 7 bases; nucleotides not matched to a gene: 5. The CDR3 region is CASSWTSGGSNEQFF. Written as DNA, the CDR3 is TGTGCCAGCAGTTGGACTAGCGGGGGTTCGAATGAGCAGTTCTTC.

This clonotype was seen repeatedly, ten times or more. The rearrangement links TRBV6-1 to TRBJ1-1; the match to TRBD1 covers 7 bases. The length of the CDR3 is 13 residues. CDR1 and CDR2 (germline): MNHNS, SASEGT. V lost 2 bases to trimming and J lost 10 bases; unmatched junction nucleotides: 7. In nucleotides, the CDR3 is TGTGCCAGCAGTGAAATGGGAGACAGGGCAGCTTTCTTT. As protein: CASSEMGDRAAFF.

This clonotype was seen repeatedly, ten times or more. CDR3 in amino acids: CASSLGLANTEAFF. The CDR3 DNA is TGTGCCAGCAGCTTAGGTCTGGCGAACACTGAAGCTTTCTTT. The chain is built from TRBV11-3 and TRBJ1-1; D unresolved. CDR3 length: 14 residues. The germline CDR1 and CDR2 sequences are SGHNT and YENEEA. V was trimmed by 1 base and J by 1 base, leaving 7 bases between them.

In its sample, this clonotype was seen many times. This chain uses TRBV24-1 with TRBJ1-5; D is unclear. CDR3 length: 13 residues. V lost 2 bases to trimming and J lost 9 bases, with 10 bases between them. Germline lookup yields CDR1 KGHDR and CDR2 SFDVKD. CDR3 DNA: TGTGCCACCAGTGATTGGGGATCGGGGCCCCAGCATTTT. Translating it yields CATSDWGSGPQHF.

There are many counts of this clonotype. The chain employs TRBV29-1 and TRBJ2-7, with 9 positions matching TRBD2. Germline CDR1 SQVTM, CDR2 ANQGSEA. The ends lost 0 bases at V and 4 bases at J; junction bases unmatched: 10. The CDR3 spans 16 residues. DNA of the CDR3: TGCAGCGTTGAAGAACCAGGCGGGGGGGCCCCGTACGAGCAGTACTTC. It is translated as CSVEEPGGGAPYEQYF.

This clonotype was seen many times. This CDR3 is CAWSVGDHSNQPQHF. The CDR3 DNA follows: TGTGCCTGGAGTGTAGGGGACCATAGCAATCAGCCCCAGCATTTT. The genes are TRBV30 and TRBJ1-5; D perhaps matches TRBD1 (5 bases). CDR1 and CDR2 from the germline V gene are GTSNPN and SVGIG (reference sequence). The germline V and J ends were trimmed by 0 bases and 0 bases, with 9 bases remaining between them. The CDR3 runs to 15 residues.

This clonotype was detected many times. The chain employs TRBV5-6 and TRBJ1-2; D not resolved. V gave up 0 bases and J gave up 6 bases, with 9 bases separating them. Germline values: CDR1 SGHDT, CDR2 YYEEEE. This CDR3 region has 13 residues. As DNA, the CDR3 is TGTGCCAGCAGCTTGGAGCGAGGAGATGGCTACACCTTC. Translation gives CASSLERGDGYTF.

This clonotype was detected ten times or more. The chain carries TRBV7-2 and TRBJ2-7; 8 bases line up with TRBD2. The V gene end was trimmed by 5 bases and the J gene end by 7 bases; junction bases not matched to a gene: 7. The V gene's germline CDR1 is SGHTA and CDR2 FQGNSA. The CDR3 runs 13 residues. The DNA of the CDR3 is TGTGCCAGCAGCCACGGGGGGGCCGTGGAGCAGTACTTC. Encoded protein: CASSHGGAVEQYF. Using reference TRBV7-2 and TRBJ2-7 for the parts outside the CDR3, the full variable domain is GAGVSQSPSNKVTEKGKDVELRCDPISGHTALYWYRQSLGQGLEFLIYFQGNSAPDKSGLPSDRFSAERTGGSVSTLTIQRTQQEDSAVYLCASSHGGAVEQYFGPGTRLTVT.

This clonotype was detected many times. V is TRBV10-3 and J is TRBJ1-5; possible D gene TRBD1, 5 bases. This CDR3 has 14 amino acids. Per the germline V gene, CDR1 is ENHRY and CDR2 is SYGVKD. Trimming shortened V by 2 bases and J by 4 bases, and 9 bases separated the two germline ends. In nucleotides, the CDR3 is TGTGCCATCAGTGAGCCAGGGAGGAATCAGCCCCAGCATTTT. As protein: CAISEPGRNQPQHF.

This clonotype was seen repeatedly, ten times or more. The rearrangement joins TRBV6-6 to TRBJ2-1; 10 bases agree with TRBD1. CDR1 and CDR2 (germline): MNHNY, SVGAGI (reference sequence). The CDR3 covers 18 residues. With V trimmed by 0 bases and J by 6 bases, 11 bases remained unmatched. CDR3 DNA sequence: TGTGCCAGCAGTTACTCCCAGACAGGGGGCTTGTATGGCAATGAGCAGTTCTTC. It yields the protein CASSYSQTGGLYGNEQFF.